One TCR beta chain is described in this entry. This entry comes from a study of cytomegalovirus exposure and HLA in healthy donors. Using immunoSEQ multiplex PCR, the repertoire was profiled, and TCRdb retains in-frame clones only, with some absent. The data contain about 170,000 clones, about 96% of them singletons. CDR3 length equals 13 residues. Germline V CDR1 and CDR2: SEHNR, FQNEAQ (reference sequence). Trimming stripped 7 bases from V and 8 bases from J, with 17 bases between. The sample was PBMCs. V usage is TRBV7-9 and J usage is TRBJ1-2; D possibly corresponds to TRBD1 (5 bases). The sequence derives from a woman aged 18-29 years in good health and CMV-seronegative. DNA of the CDR3: TGTGCCAGCACCCTGGCCAGGGTGAAGGGCTACACCTTC. Its protein product is CASTLARVKGYTF.